Below are 16 T cell receptor beta chains sequenced from a single sample in a study of CD8+ T cells in alopecia areata. RNA, once extracted, was reverse transcribed into cDNA for use as the sequencing template. Repertoires were generated with immunoSEQ multiplex PCR, while TCRdb's copy carries only in-frame clones and drops some. The data show some 150,000 clones, with about four fifths seen just once and 20% to 25% held by the top ten. The treatment was: oral pan-JAK inhibitor, 5-10 mg twice daily. The sequencing here drew on CD8+ T cells sorted from blood, taken at week 4, from a patient treated with tofacitinib. The source of these receptors is a human donor with alopecia areata.

The chain couples TRBV6-6 to TRBJ2-7; D is uncertain. The CDR3 has 11 residues. The V and J ends lost 2 bases and 4 bases respectively, with 3 bases between them. Germline V gene sequence: CDR1 MNHNY, CDR2 SVGAGI (reference sequence). The CDR3 protein is CASSYVYEQYF. The CDR3 region has the DNA TGTGCCAGCAGTTACGTATACGAGCAGTACTTC.

The genes are TRBV2 and TRBJ2-7; the D is unclear. CDR1 and CDR2 (germline): SNHLY, FYNNEI. CDR3 length: 14 amino acids. V lost 1 base and J 0 bases, leaving 7 bases between the germline ends. The CDR3, as DNA: TGTGCCAGCAGTGAAGGCAGGTTCTCCTACGAGCAGTACTTC. It translates to CASSEGRFSYEQYF.

CDR3 amino acids: CASRVPGNSPLHF. The CDR3 nucleotides are TGTGCCAGCAGGGTTCCGGGGAATTCACCCCTCCACTTT. The rearrangement uses TRBV27 and TRBJ1-6; no definite D call. Trimming left V 6 bases short and J 7 bases short, with 10 bases between. The CDR3 is 13 amino acids. CDR1 and CDR2 (germline): MNHEY, SMNVEV (reference sequence).

The chain employs TRBV4-2 and TRBJ2-2; D remains unclear. Trimming stripped 6 bases from V and 6 bases from J, with 14 bases between. Per the germline V gene, CDR1 is LGHNA and CDR2 is YNFKEQ. This CDR3 region has 14 residues. The CDR3 coding sequence is TGTGCCAGCAGTCACAACCGTGGTCCCGGGGAGCTGTTTTTT. Translated: CASSHNRGPGELFF.

This sequence joins TRBV6-5 and TRBJ2-1; no reliable D call. Germline assignment: CDR1 MNHEY and CDR2 SVGAGI. Trimming removed 6 bases from V and 0 bases from J, with 6 bases in between. The CDR3 runs 13 residues. CDR3 nucleotides: TGTGCCAGCAGCTGGAGCTCCTACAATGAGCAGTTCTTC. Amino acid sequence: CASSWSSYNEQFF.

The chain combines TRBV7-8 with TRBJ2-1, with unresolved D. The germline V gene encodes CDR1 SGHVS and CDR2 FQNEAQ. With 1 base removed from V and 10 bases from J, the gap between germline ends came to 11 bases. There are 13 residues in the CDR3. As DNA, the CDR3 is TGTGCCAGCAGCTTAGGTGAGGCAGACGAGCAGTTCTTC. Protein sequence: CASSLGEADEQFF.

The V call is TRBV7-9, the J call TRBJ2-7, with 14 positions matching TRBD2. CDR3 size: 17 residues. Trimming took 4 bases from V and 3 from J; bases not matched to a gene: 8. Germline V gene lookup returns CDR1 SEHNR and CDR2 FQNEAQ (reference sequence). In DNA, the CDR3 is TGTGCCAGCAGCTCGGGACTAGCGGGGGTCGTCGGCTACGAGCAGTACTTC. Translation: CASSSGLAGVVGYEQYF.

Only a few counts were recorded for this clone. The sample carries other DNA sequences with the same CDR3. This rearrangement joins TRBV11-2 to TRBJ2-7; D uncertain. This CDR3 contains 14 residues. Germline V gene lookup returns CDR1 SGHAT and CDR2 FQNNGV. Trimming pared 1 base from V and 1 base from J, leaving 8 bases between. This chain's CDR3 is CASSLGAGSYEQYF. CDR3 nucleotide sequence: TGTGCCAGCAGCTTAGGGGCCGGATCCTACGAGCAGTACTTC.

This clone was detected ten times or more. The CDR3 nucleotides are TGTGCCAGTAGTCTCCTTCCCATCGGGGGGGCCGTGAATGAGCAGTTCTTC. This encodes CASSLLPIGGAVNEQFF. This rearrangement joins TRBV19 to TRBJ2-1, with TRBD2 matching over 8 bases. The germline gives CDR1 LNHDA, CDR2 SQIVND (reference sequence). This CDR3 comprises 17 residues. V shed 5 bases and J 7 bases; nucleotides not matched to a gene: 16.

This chain uses TRBV7-9 with TRBJ2-7, with a tentative D call TRBD1 (5 bases). CDR1 and CDR2 from the germline V gene are SEHNR and FQNEAQ (reference sequence). Deletions cut 8 bases from V and 3 bases from J, with 14 bases between. This CDR3 contains 13 residues. CDR3 sequence reads: CASQDMQSYEQYF. The CDR3 DNA sequence: TGTGCCAGCCAGGACATGCAGAGCTACGAGCAGTACTTC.

The CDR3 region is CATSRERGSDMHEQFF. The CDR3 DNA sequence: TGTGCCACCAGCAGAGAAAGGGGATCTGACATGCATGAGCAGTTCTTC. The chain carries TRBV15 and TRBJ2-1, with D possibly being TRBD1 (5 bases). CDR1 is LNHNV and CDR2 is YYDKDF in the germline V gene (reference sequence). Trimming took 0 bases from V and 8 from J, leaving 17 bases between them. The CDR3 is 16 residues long.

The V and J genes are TRBV5-6 and TRBJ2-7; D is ambiguous. The V gene lost 3 bases and the J gene lost 0 bases, with 10 bases spanning the gap. Germline lookup yields CDR1 SGHDT and CDR2 YYEEEE. The CDR3 totals 14 residues. CDR3 sequence reads: CASSSARSSYEQYF. CDR3 coding DNA: TGTGCCAGCAGCTCAGCCAGGAGCTCCTACGAGCAGTACTTC.

The chain links TRBV4-2 to TRBJ2-7, with a weak D call TRBD2 (6 bases). Germline values: CDR1 LGHNA, CDR2 YNFKEQ. This CDR3 region has 16 residues. V shed 0 bases and J shed 0 bases, with 12 bases lying between them. The CDR3 reads CASSQEMGGVSYEQYF. CDR3 DNA sequence: TGTGCCAGCAGCCAAGAGATGGGGGGAGTCTCCTACGAGCAGTACTTC.

The V gene is TRBV30, the J gene TRBJ2-1, with D perhaps matching TRBD2 (5 bases). The CDR3 is 14 residues long. V lost 1 base and J lost 5, with 12 bases in between. The germline gives CDR1 GTSNPN, CDR2 SVGIG (reference sequence). In nucleotides, the CDR3 is TGTGCCTGGAGTGCGGGCTACGGGAACAATGAGCAGTTCTTC. It translates to CAWSAGYGNNEQFF.

The chain uses TRBV27 and TRBJ2-1; a weak D match, TRBD2 (6 bases). There are 16 residues in the CDR3. V lost 2 bases and J lost 0, with 11 bases in between. The germline V gene encodes CDR1 MNHEY and CDR2 SMNVEV (reference sequence). The CDR3 region is CASSLSAGSSYNEQFF. CDR3 DNA: TGTGCCAGCAGTTTAAGCGCGGGGTCCTCCTACAATGAGCAGTTCTTC.

The CDR3 DNA reads as TGCAGCCACCAGACAGGTCTCTCCTACAATGAGCAGTTCTTC. Translation: CSHQTGLSYNEQFF. V gene TRBV29-1 combines with J gene TRBJ2-1; D perhaps matches TRBD1 (6 bases). This CDR3 has 14 residues. Germline CDR1 reads SQVTM; CDR2 reads ANQGSEA. V dropped 8 bases and J dropped 0 bases, with 14 bases sitting between them.